This entry features one TCR beta chain sequence. Its cognate antigen is unknown. This specimen comes from a study of cytomegalovirus exposure and HLA in healthy donors. Study observations and caveats: Exclusion as indistinguishable affected some V segments, including TRBV6-2 and TRBV6-3.

J gave up 3 bases and V 10 bases, and 8 bases lay outside the gene matches. The CDR3 has 13 amino acids. Per the germline V gene, CDR1 is WNHNN and CDR2 is SYGVQD (reference sequence). The study ran its PCR with 60 Vbeta and 13 Jbeta primers. Some clones are missing from TCRdb's copy, which holds only in-frame ones; the method was immunoSEQ multiplex PCR. Among some 140,000 clones listed, more than 75% were seen once. The clonotype originates from a man aged 25-40 years in good health and CMV-seronegative. The specimen was PBMCs. The rearrangement uses TRBV10-1 and TRBJ2-7; 8 nucleotides agree with TRBD1. In DNA form, the CDR3 reads TGCGCCACCTCAGGGGGCTCAGGCTACGAGCAGTACTTC. It encodes CATSGGSGYEQYF.